The 22 T cell receptor beta chains below come from one sample, sequenced in a study of T cell responses to AZD1222 COVID-19 vaccine. The assay was immunoSEQ multiplex PCR, and TCRdb's table has in-frame clones only and misses some. The sample records over 140,000 clones, 80% to 95% being singletons. The sequenced sample was peripheral blood, obtained 28 days after the second AZD1222 dose. The source is an adult who received the AZD1222 COVID-19 vaccine.

This clone appeared once. V usage is TRBV21-1 and J usage is TRBJ1-1. TRBV21-1 is annotated as a pseudogene. This CDR3 contains 14 residues. DNA of the CDR3: TGTGCCAGCAGCAACTCCCGGTGGGGAGTCCGAGCTTTCTTT. Its protein is CASSNSRWGVRAFF.

V gene TRBV5-6 combines with J gene TRBJ1-2; D is unresolved. CDR1 SGHDT and CDR2 YYEEEE come from the germline V gene. The CDR3 runs to 14 residues. Trimming cost V 2 bases and J 2 bases, with 10 bases left between them. Here the CDR3 DNA reads TGTGCCAGCAGCTTCATCGGGCAGAACTATGGCTACACCTTC. It is translated as CASSFIGQNYGYTF.

This chain links TRBV28 with TRBJ1-5, with D unresolved. Trimming took off 2 bases at V and 4 bases at J, with 9 bases between the two ends. The germline CDR1 and CDR2 sequences are MDHEN and SYDVKM. This CDR3 is built from 14 residues. The CDR3: CASSLVRQNQPQHF. The CDR3 coding sequence is TGTGCCAGCAGTTTAGTTAGGCAGAATCAGCCCCAGCATTTT.

The rearrangement joins TRBV28 to TRBJ1-4; possibly TRBD1 for D (5 bases). CDR1 and CDR2 (germline): MDHEN, SYDVKM. V was clipped by 3 bases and J by 8 bases, with 13 bases between them. The CDR3 runs to 14 residues. The CDR3 nucleotides are TGTGCCAGCAGTTTCGTGCGTGCAGGGGAAAAACTGTTTTTT. Residues: CASSFVRAGEKLFF.

A remark on this clone: Different DNA sequences within this sample yield the same CDR3. This rearrangement joins TRBV29-1 to TRBJ2-1; 13 bases match TRBD2. The CDR3 is 15 amino acids. Germline V gene lookup returns CDR1 SQVTM and CDR2 ANQGSEA. The junction had 4 bases not matched to a gene; V was cut back by 5 bases and J by 3 bases. The CDR3 region is CSVPGLAGLYNEQFF. Here the CDR3 DNA reads TGCAGCGTTCCGGGACTAGCGGGGCTCTACAATGAGCAGTTCTTC.

J is TRBJ2-5 and V is TRBV28, with 7 bases aligning to TRBD1. Looked up from germline, CDR1 is MDHEN and CDR2 is SYDVKM. There are 15 residues in the CDR3. After removal of 3 bases from V and 1 base from J, the junction contained 5 bases not matched to a gene. Written as DNA, the CDR3 is TGTGCCAGCAGTTTTGGGGACAGTCGCCAAGAGACCCAGTACTTC. Protein sequence: CASSFGDSRQETQYF.

The chain joins TRBV6-5 to TRBJ1-6; the match to TRBD1 covers 7 bases. CDR1 is MNHEY and CDR2 is SVGAGI in the germline V gene. The J segment lost 9 bases and the V segment lost 6 bases, leaving 8 bases of the junction unmatched. The CDR3 extends over 14 amino acids. CDR3 residues: CASRGGQSGSPLHF. The CDR3 DNA reads as TGTGCCAGCAGAGGGGGACAGAGTGGTTCACCCCTCCACTTT.

The chain links TRBV21-1 to TRBJ1-1; TRBD1, the D gene given by the table, was not confirmed from the DNA. TRBV21-1 is noted as a pseudogene. The CDR3 sequence is 14 residues long. Here the CDR3 reads CASSKMMAQGEAFF. The CDR3 DNA is TGTGCCAGCAGCAAAATGATGGCCCAGGGTGAAGCTTTCTTT.

This chain links TRBV6-7 with TRBJ2-7; D is unresolved. TRBV6-7 is reported as an ORF; its role is uncertain. Trimming left V 2 bases short and J 6 bases short, with 8 bases between. There are 12 residues in the CDR3. Written as DNA, the CDR3 is TGTGCCAGCAGTTACCAGACGGGCGAGCAGTACTTC. Protein sequence: CASSYQTGEQYF.

The rearrangement uses TRBV27 and TRBJ2-5; D perhaps matches TRBD1 (6 bases). Germline V lookup: CDR1 MNHEY, CDR2 SMNVEV (reference sequence). Trimming left V 5 bases short and J 5 bases short, with 15 bases between. CDR3 length: 14 amino acids. CDR3 region: CASSPWGTKETQYF. CDR3 DNA sequence: TGTGCCAGCAGTCCCTGGGGGACAAAGGAGACCCAGTACTTC.

A note on this clone: Other DNA sequences in this sample translate to the same CDR3. The J gene is TRBJ2-1, the V gene TRBV11-2; 9 bases are shared with TRBD1. Germline V gives CDR1 SGHAT, CDR2 FQNNGV. This CDR3 is 15 amino acids long. V lost 5 bases, J lost 7 bases, and 9 bases stayed unmatched. The CDR3 sequence is CASSKQGAFENEQFF. The CDR3 region has the DNA TGTGCCAGCAGCAAACAGGGGGCGTTTGAAAATGAGCAGTTCTTC.

V is TRBV28 and J is TRBJ1-5; perhaps TRBD1 as D (6 bases). The V gene lost 8 bases and the J gene lost 4 bases, with 9 bases spanning the gap. In germline, CDR1 is MDHEN, CDR2 SYDVKM. The CDR3 loop spans 12 amino acids. The CDR3 sequence: CASYQGNQPQHF. In DNA, the CDR3 is TGTGCCAGCTACCAGGGGAATCAGCCCCAGCATTTT. The full variable domain, its missing parts supplied by reference TRBV28 and TRBJ1-5, is DVKVTQSSRYLVKRTGEKVFLECVQDMDHENMFWYRQDPGLGLRLIYFSYDVKMKEKGDIPEGYSVSREKKERFSLILESASTNQTSMYLCASYQGNQPQHFGDGTRLSIL.

The CDR3 DNA reads TGTGCCAGCAGCCAAGATGGAGGGGGCGGGGGCTACACCTTC. It translates to CASSQDGGGGGYTF. This chain connects TRBV3-1 (or the pseudogene TRBV3-2) to TRBJ1-2, with TRBD1 matching 7 bases. CDR1 is LGHDT, CDR2 YNNKEL, per germline (reference sequence). The CDR3 runs to 14 residues. The trim removed 0 bases at V and 8 bases at J, leaving 6 bases unmatched.

V and J are TRBV6-5 and TRBJ1-4; D perhaps matches TRBD1 (6 bases). The ends were cut back, 7 bases at V and 6 bases at J, with 18 bases in the middle. Germline CDR1 MNHEY, CDR2 SVGAGI. The CDR3 is made up of 15 amino acids. The DNA of the CDR3 is TGTGCCAGCAACCCAGGACAGCTATTAGATGAAAAACTGTTTTTT. Protein product: CASNPGQLLDEKLFF.

The rearrangement uses TRBV6-5 and TRBJ1-5; possibly TRBD1 for D (6 bases). The length of the CDR3 is 15 residues. Germline V gene data show CDR1 as MNHEY and CDR2 as SVGAGI. Trimming removed 5 bases at V and 7 bases at J, with 18 bases between. The CDR3 DNA reads as TGTGCCAGCAGTACAGGGTCGGGCTCGGGACAGCCCCAGCATTTT. It is translated as CASSTGSGSGQPQHF.

This clone was seen more than once but under ten times. The rearrangement joins TRBV7-9 to TRBJ2-7; 7 bases are a match to TRBD1. The germline V gene encodes CDR1 SEHNR and CDR2 FQNEAQ (reference sequence). The ends lost 5 bases at V and 3 bases at J; junction bases unmatched: 4. The CDR3 is 13 residues long. This chain's CDR3 is CASSPTGVYEQYF. The CDR3 nucleotides read TGTGCCAGCAGCCCCACAGGGGTCTACGAGCAGTACTTC. Full variable domain (missing parts from reference TRBV7-9 and TRBJ2-7): DTGVSQNPRHKITKRGQNVTFRCDPISEHNRLYWYRQTLGQGPEFLTYFQNEAQLEKSRLLSDRFSAERPKGSFSTLEIQRTEQGDSAMYLCASSPTGVYEQYFGPGTRLTVT.

V and J are TRBV28 and TRBJ2-2; 9 bases agree with TRBD1. The CDR3 consists of 15 residues. Losses at the gene ends were 3 bases for V and 4 bases for J; bases not matched to a gene: 3. Germline V gene data show CDR1 as MDHEN and CDR2 as SYDVKM. The CDR3 bases are TGTGCCAGCAGTTTTGACAGGGGGACCACCGGGGAGCTGTTTTTT. Its protein is CASSFDRGTTGELFF.

This clone occurred once. V gene TRBV7-2 combines with J gene TRBJ1-3; a possible D gene is TRBD1 (5 bases). Deletions cut 6 bases from V and 2 bases from J, with 17 bases between. The CDR3 contains 16 residues. Germline loops: CDR1 SGHTA, CDR2 FQGNSA. As DNA, the CDR3 is TGTGCCAGCAGTGTCCAGGGCAGGCGAGCTGGAAACACCATATATTTT. Amino acids: CASSVQGRRAGNTIYF.

This chain joins TRBV6-5 and TRBJ2-7; D is undetermined. The CDR3 is made up of 14 amino acids. Trimming shortened V by 0 bases and J by 3 bases, and 9 bases separated the two germline ends. The germline gives CDR1 MNHEY, CDR2 SVGAGI. This CDR3 reads CASSYSPGYYEQYF. The DNA of the CDR3 is TGTGCCAGCAGTTACTCGCCCGGGTACTACGAGCAGTACTTC.

The genes are TRBV10-3 and TRBJ1-2; tentative D call: TRBD1 (5 bases). Germline V lookup: CDR1 ENHRY, CDR2 SYGVKD. V was cut by 7 bases and J by 0 bases, with 9 bases left in between. This CDR3 is built from 13 residues. For the CDR3, the DNA is TGTGCCATCACCGACAGCCCTAACTATGGCTACACCTTC. Encoded protein: CAITDSPNYGYTF.

The genes are TRBV10-1 and TRBJ2-2; 15 bases fit TRBD2. The V gene's germline CDR1 is WNHNN and CDR2 SYGVQD (reference sequence). This CDR3 region has 17 residues. The ends lost 3 bases at V and 7 bases at J; junction bases unmatched: 6. The CDR3 DNA reads TGCGCCAGCAGTGACCTTGGACTAGCGGGAGGGTTCGGGGAGCTGTTTTTT. Amino acids: CASSDLGLAGGFGELFF.

This chain connects TRBV5-1 to TRBJ2-3; TRBD1 matches at 8 bases. Germline CDR1 reads SGHRS; CDR2 reads YFSETQ. This CDR3 contains 14 residues. The V gene end was trimmed by 3 bases and the J gene end by 6 bases; junction bases not matched to a gene: 6. CDR3 bases: TGCGCCAGCAGCTGGACAGGGCAGGGGGATACGCAGTATTTT. It specifies CASSWTGQGDTQYF. The complete variable domain, with remaining parts taken from reference TRBV5-1 and TRBJ2-3, reads KAGVTQTPRYLIKTRGQQVTLSCSPISGHRSVSWYQQTPGQGLQFLFEYFSETQRNKGNFPGRFSGRQFSNSRSEMNVSTLELGDSALYLCASSWTGQGDTQYFGPGTRLTVL.